The T cell receptor (beta chain) described here comes from a study of CD8 T cells in ankylosing spondylitis. Germline values: CDR1 SGHRS, CDR2 YFSETQ. With 2 bases removed from V and 10 bases from J, the gap between germline ends came to 10 bases. This CDR3 region has 12 residues. This clonotype was seen many times. Antigen unknown. Preparation of TCR beta libraries was done by quantitative 5'-RACE with molecular barcodes. MiXCR was run by TCRdb on the 5' RACE reads, yielding one entry per CDR3 protein. The sample shows 220,000 or so distinct CDR3 sequences, about 10% of them seen only once. Study-wide findings and caveats: From matched ankylosing spondylitis synovial fluid, disease-linked clones were reportedly recovered at significantly enriched levels. In ankylosing spondylitis blood, a motif of roughly eight highly homologous TCR beta variants appeared characteristic. As for the disease-linked clones, they showed a CD8+ phenotype and occurred at relatively low frequencies in peripheral blood.

V usage is TRBV5-1 and J usage is TRBJ2-1; D remains ambiguous. The sequencing input was blood, either unsorted or a sorted T cell fraction (not recorded which). This receptor was identified in a male donor with ankylosing spondylitis or in good health (not recorded which). The CDR3 here is CASSLGWSEQFF. The CDR3 coding sequence is TGCGCCAGCAGCTTAGGGTGGTCAGAGCAGTTCTTC.